The present entry profiles one TCR beta chain with its context. The specificity of this receptor is unknown. No per-base quality is available; no much larger clone lies one base away. According to the study, the label for this sample's treatment or condition signals: allogeneic hematopoietic cell transplantation with graft depleted of TCRalphabeta T cells and CD19 B cells. The children who served as transplant recipients had been given grafts of TCRalphabeta/CD19-depleted allogeneic hematopoietic cells. This entry belongs to a study of T-cell reconstitution after alpha-beta-depleted transplantation in children (dated by TCRdb to the mid-2010s). The study in broad terms: Using TCR repertoire profiling, the study followed T-cell immune reconstitution in a quantitative way in children after TCRalphabeta/CD19-depleted allogeneic hematopoietic cell transplantation. Points the paper makes about the study in general: Hyperexpanded clone frequencies declined over subsequent months; after one year, T-cell counts and TCRbeta diversity were mostly attributed to newly produced T cells. Apparently early alphabetaT-cell count recovery about two months after transplant reportedly relied on only several hundred rapidly expanded clones derived from non-depleted graft cells. In some patients, the high TCRbeta diversity seen at day 60 was put down to recipient T cells and intrathymic progenitors that had survived conditioning.

Library generation was performed with PCR. Sequencing was performed on an Illumina HiSeq 2500. TCR libraries were prepared with molecular barcoding, using unique molecular identifiers to normalize TCRbeta repertoire quantification. TCRdb trimmed public reads at Q25 via fastp, called clones via MiXCR and kept in-frame beta chains. Each CDR3 protein gets just one entry, which takes the most common genes and DNA from the rows behind it. For this sample there are 780,000 or so distinct CDR3 sequences; about 16% appear just once. The top ten constitute 5% of the sample. The V and J ends are trimmed by 1 base and 5 bases, leaving 12 bases between them. The CDR3 contains 14 residues, cysteine and phenylalanine counted. Kept here is only the CDR3 DNA, which spans 42 bases and is read in frame from base 1. For CDR1 and CDR2, the germline V gene lists SGHDT and YYEEEE.

The source is a male patient aged 10-17 years who had a stem cell transplant for acute lymphoblastic leukemia, so the T cells may come from the graft donor. This material consisted of PBMCs, mostly from graft donor cells, taken 360 days after TCRalphabeta/CD19-depleted stem cell transplant. The chain is encoded by TRBV5-6 joined to TRBJ2-5; no D gene is confidently identified. The CDR3 region has the sequence CASSLSLELETQYF. The nucleotide sequence reads TGTGCCAGCAGCTTGAGCCTAGAGCTCGAGACCCAGTACTTC.